This TCR beta chain originates from a study of cytomegalovirus exposure and HLA in healthy donors. Study conclusions and caveats: Reports indicate that TCR beta sequences accurately predicted the HLA-A and HLA-B alleles of most subjects. Owing to their indistinguishability, certain V segments, notably TRBV6-2 and TRBV6-3, were excluded.

The CDR3 contains 15 residues. The V gene's germline CDR1 is LNHNV and CDR2 YYDKDF (reference sequence). Trimming removed 4 bases from V and 1 base from J, with 11 bases in between. PCR employed 60 Vbeta and 13 Jbeta primers. TCRdb keeps only in-frame clones here, not all; method: immunoSEQ multiplex PCR. The table lists almost 200,000 clones, about 80% of them singletons. Turning to this clone: Its specificity is not known.

The sample taken for sequencing was PBMCs. The V call is TRBV15, the J call TRBJ2-1; D is possibly TRBD2 (5 bases). This receptor was taken from a woman aged 25 to 39 in good health and CMV-seropositive. The CDR3 coding sequence is TGTGCCACCAGCATTAGCGTAAATTCCTACAATGAGCAGTTCTTC. It yields the protein CATSISVNSYNEQFF.